The 12 T cell receptor beta chains given below trace back to one sample, sequenced in a study of post-analysis software for immune sequencing data. Study-wide results and limits: About 5 TRBV segments were significantly more frequent in patients than in controls. TRBV5-6, TRBV5-1 and TRBV20-1 were among these segments.

Unique molecular identifiers featured in each of the TCR beta cDNA libraries. Using its own MiXCR run on the PCR reads, TCRdb lists one record per CDR3 protein. The data hold about 680,000 distinct CDR3 sequences, with approximately 60% observed a single time. Antigens of these TCRs are unknown. The sequenced material came from blood. Every receptor here comes from a girl aged 2 to 9 with multiple sclerosis.

The genes are TRBV5-4 and TRBJ2-5; TRBD1 aligns across 10 bases. Judging by the DNA end, TRBJ2-7 fits better; the J call may be wrong. The CDR3 is made up of 13 amino acids. Looked up from germline, CDR1 is SGHNT and CDR2 is YYREEE (reference sequence). The CDR3 loop is CASSWGQGSEQYF. The CDR3 coding sequence is TGTGCCAGCAGCTGGGGACAGGGGAGCGAGCAGTACTTC.

The V gene is TRBV3-1, the J gene TRBJ2-1; possible D gene TRBD2, 7 bases. This CDR3 region has 15 residues. Trimming took 5 bases from V and 8 from J, leaving 19 bases between them. Germline CDR1 LGHDT, CDR2 YNNKEL (reference sequence). In DNA, the CDR3 is TGTGCCAGCAGCGAAAGGGGGGGCCTGTCCCATGAGCAGTTCTTC. Translation: CASSERGGLSHEQFF.

The chain is built from TRBV20-1 and TRBJ2-4; D assignment may be TRBD1 or TRBD2 (6 bases each). Germline CDR1 DFQATT, CDR2 SNEGSKA (reference sequence). The CDR3 length is 14 residues. Trimming removed 0 bases from V and 8 bases from J, with 14 bases in between. The DNA of the CDR3 is TGCAGTGCTAGAGATGTGCGGGACACGGACATTCAGTACTTC. This translates into CSARDVRDTDIQYF.

This clonotype showed up just once. The chain links TRBV27 to TRBJ2-3, with D hard to call. The length of the CDR3 is 13 residues. Germline-derived CDR1 and CDR2 are MNHEY and SMNVEV (reference sequence). The V and J ends lost 4 bases and 5 bases respectively, with 10 bases between them. As DNA, the CDR3 is TGTGCCAGCAGTTCCTTTGAAAGAGATACGCAGTATTTT. It translates to CASSSFERDTQYF.

The chain couples TRBV6-5 to TRBJ1-1, with unresolved D. V was trimmed by 6 bases and J by 0 bases, leaving 11 bases between them. CDR3 size: 14 residues. Germline CDR1 is MNHEY and CDR2 is SVGAGI. This CDR3 reads CASRGVVMNTEAFF. CDR3 in DNA: TGTGCCAGCAGAGGTGTGGTAATGAACACTGAAGCTTTCTTT.

The gene calls are TRBV12-5 and TRBJ2-1; a possible D gene is TRBD2 (5 bases). The CDR3 runs to 14 residues. Looked up from germline, CDR1 is LGHNT and CDR2 is FRNRAP. Trimming cost V 5 bases and J 5 bases, with 13 bases left between them. The CDR3 DNA is TGTGCTAGTGGTGTCAAGCGGTTTAACAATGAGCAGTTCTTC. Its translation is CASGVKRFNNEQFF.

In its sample, this clonotype was seen once. This rearrangement joins TRBV6-1 to TRBJ2-5; 11 bases align to TRBD2. Germline V lookup: CDR1 MNHNS, CDR2 SASEGT. The CDR3 has 17 residues. V shed 4 bases, J shed 2 bases, and the junction held 9 bases outside the gene matches. For the CDR3, the DNA is TGTGCCAGCAGTGTCTCCCGACTAGCGGGGCGACAAGAGACCCAGTACTTC. It is translated as CASSVSRLAGRQETQYF.

With respect to this clonotype: The junction and the germline gene differ at one end; a read error may be behind it. The genes are TRBV20-1 and TRBJ1-2; D unresolved. Germline-derived CDR1 and CDR2 are DFQATT and SNEGSKA (reference sequence). The CDR3 is 13 residues long. CDR3 nucleotides: TGCAGTGCTAGCATCACCCCTCGGTATGGTTACACCTTC. Its protein product is CSASITPRYGYTF.

This clonotype came up a few times. The genes are TRBV4-3 and TRBJ1-1, with D possibly being TRBD1 (6 bases). CDR1 LGHNA and CDR2 YSLEER come from the germline V gene. The CDR3 is made up of 17 amino acids. V shed 0 bases and J shed 0 bases, with 14 bases lying between them. The chain's CDR3 is CASSQEWQGRLNTEAFF. In DNA, the CDR3 is TGCGCCAGCAGCCAAGAATGGCAGGGGAGGCTGAACACTGAAGCTTTCTTT.

J is TRBJ1-5 and V is TRBV10-3; no clear D gene. Germline loops: CDR1 ENHRY, CDR2 SYGVKD. V was pared by 0 bases and J by 4 bases, with 10 bases between. The CDR3 has 15 residues. The CDR3 bases are TGTGCCATCAGTGAGTCGAGTACGGGGAATCAGCCCCAGCATTTT. Encoded protein: CAISESSTGNQPQHF.

The V call is TRBV20-1, the J call TRBJ2-5; D possibly uses TRBD1 or TRBD2 (7 bases each). Trimming took 8 bases from V and 5 from J, leaving 15 bases between them. Germline V CDR1 and CDR2: DFQATT, SNEGSKA (reference sequence). The CDR3 runs to 12 residues. Written as DNA, the CDR3 is TGCAGTCTACAGGGGAGGGTTGAGACCCAGTACTTC. Translation: CSLQGRVETQYF.

In nucleotides, the CDR3 is TGCGCCAGCAGCCAAGACGGCTCGGCAGAGACCCAGTACTTC. It is translated as CASSQDGSAETQYF. V and J are TRBV4-1 and TRBJ2-5; D call uncertain. The germline V gene has CDR1 MGHRA and CDR2 YSYEKL. This CDR3 comprises 14 residues. Trimming removed 0 bases from V and 4 bases from J, with 9 bases in between.